This T cell receptor (beta chain) emerged from a study of T cells in Graves' hyperthyroidism and ophthalmopathy. This clonotype appeared many times. The CDR3 covers 15 residues. Germline V gene data show CDR1 as SGHTA and CDR2 as FQGNSA. With 2 bases removed from V and 2 bases from J, the gap between germline ends came to 10 bases. Amplified regions were TCR beta CDR3 sequences from RNA transcripts. First-round RT-PCR with HTBI primers amplified the TCR CDR3 region. Each CDR3 protein gets one entry after TCRdb re-called the multiplex PCR reads with MiXCR. The sample lists approximately 400,000 distinct CDR3 sequences; approximately 25% were seen once.

V gene TRBV7-2 combines with J gene TRBJ2-1; perhaps TRBD2 as D (6 bases). The clonotype comes from a man aged 45-60 years with Graves' hyperthyroidism. The specimen sequenced was blood. In DNA form, the CDR3 reads TGTGCCAGCAGCTTAACGCCGGGAGCCTACAATGAGCAGTTCTTC. It specifies CASSLTPGAYNEQFF. The full variable domain, in which reference TRBV7-2 and TRBJ2-1 provide the parts outside the CDR3, is GAGVSQSPSNKVTEKGKDVELRCDPISGHTALYWYRQSLGQGLEFLIYFQGNSAPDKSGLPSDRFSAERTGGSVSTLTIQRTQQEDSAVYLCASSLTPGAYNEQFFGPGTRLTVL.